The T cell receptor (beta chain) described here comes from a study of T cell repertoires in cytomegalovirus infection. The overall study: Through public TCR beta signatures, both CMV infection and matching HLA type were indicated. Study-wide results and limits: Based on cumulative public TCR beta family frequency, carriers of CMV plus the relevant HLA were identified. HLA-C-restricted CMV-specific TCR beta clonotypes were dominant in the ex vivo response.

TCRdb itself ran the reads through MiXCR, one entry per CDR3 protein. The table includes roughly 500,000 distinct CDR3 sequences, about 15% detected once. This CDR3 comprises 16 residues. V lost 5 bases and J lost 4; bases outside the gene matches: 7. This clonotype was seen many times. Its target is unknown. Sequencing was performed on CD8+ T cells from PBMCs. This chain connects TRBV12-3 or TRBV12-4 to TRBJ2-1; 11 bases map to TRBD2. The TCR originated in a human donor in good health (CMV status not recorded). Some clones in this sample may be carry-over from other donors' samples. The CDR3 region has the DNA TGTGCCAGCAGTCTCCGCACTAGCGGGAGTTACAATGAGCAGTTCTTC. Its translation is CASSLRTSGSYNEQFF.